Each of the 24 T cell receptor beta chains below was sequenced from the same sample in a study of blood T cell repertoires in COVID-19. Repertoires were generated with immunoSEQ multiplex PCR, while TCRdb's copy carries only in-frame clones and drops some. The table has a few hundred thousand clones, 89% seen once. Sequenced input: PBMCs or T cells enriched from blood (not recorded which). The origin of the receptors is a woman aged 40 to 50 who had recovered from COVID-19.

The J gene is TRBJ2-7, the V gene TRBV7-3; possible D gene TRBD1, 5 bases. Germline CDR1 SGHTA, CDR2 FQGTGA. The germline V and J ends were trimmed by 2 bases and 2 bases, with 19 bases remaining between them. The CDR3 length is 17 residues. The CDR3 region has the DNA TGTGCCAGCAGCTTAGGGTGCGTGGCAGGGCCTACCTACGAGCAGTACTTC. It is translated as CASSLGCVAGPTYEQYF.

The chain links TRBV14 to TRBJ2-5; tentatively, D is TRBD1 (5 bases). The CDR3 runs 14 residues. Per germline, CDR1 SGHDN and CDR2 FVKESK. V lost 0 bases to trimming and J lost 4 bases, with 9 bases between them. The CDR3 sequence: CASSQDSRGETQYF. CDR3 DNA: TGTGCCAGCAGCCAAGATAGTAGGGGAGAGACCCAGTACTTC. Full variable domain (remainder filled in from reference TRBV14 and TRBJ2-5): EAGVTQFPSHSVIEKGQTVTLRCDPISGHDNLYWYRRVMGKEIKFLLHFVKESKQDESGMPNNRFLAERTGGTYSTLKVQPAELEDSGVYFCASSQDSRGETQYFGPGTRLLVL.

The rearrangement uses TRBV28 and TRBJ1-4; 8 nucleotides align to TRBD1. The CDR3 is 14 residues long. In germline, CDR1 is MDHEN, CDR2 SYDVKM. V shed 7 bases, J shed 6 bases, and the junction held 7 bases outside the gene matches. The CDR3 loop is CASTYRGWDEKLFF. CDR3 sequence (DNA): TGTGCCAGCACATACAGGGGGTGGGATGAAAAACTGTTTTTT.

The CDR3 sequence is CASSQTLDYSYEQYF. Written as DNA, the CDR3 is TGCGCCAGCAGCCAAACATTGGACTACTCCTACGAGCAGTACTTC. The chain is built from TRBV4-1 and TRBJ2-7; D possibly corresponds to TRBD2 (6 bases). This CDR3 region has 15 residues. Trimming removed 2 bases from V and 0 bases from J, with 11 bases in between. Germline CDR1 and CDR2: MGHRA and YSYEKL.

CDR3 DNA: TGTGCCAGCAGCTTGGTTAGGGGTATGAAGACCGGGGAGCTGTTTTTT. This codes for CASSLVRGMKTGELFF. The chain employs TRBV5-4 and TRBJ2-2, with D possibly TRBD1 on 5 matching bases. CDR3 length: 16 amino acids. The V end lost 0 bases, the J end lost 5 bases, and 14 bases lay between the germline ends. The V gene's germline CDR1 is SGHNT and CDR2 YYREEE (reference sequence).

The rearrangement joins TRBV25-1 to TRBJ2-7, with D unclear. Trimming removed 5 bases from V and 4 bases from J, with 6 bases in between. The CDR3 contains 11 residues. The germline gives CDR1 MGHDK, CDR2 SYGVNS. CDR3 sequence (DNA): TGTGCCAGCAGTTCCGGGTACGAGCAGTACTTC. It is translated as CASSSGYEQYF.

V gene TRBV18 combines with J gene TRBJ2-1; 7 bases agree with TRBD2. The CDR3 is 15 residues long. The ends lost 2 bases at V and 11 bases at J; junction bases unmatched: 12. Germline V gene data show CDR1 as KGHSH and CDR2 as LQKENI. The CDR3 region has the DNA TGTGCCAGCTCACCAGTCGCTAGCGGCCCGGGGAAGCAGTTCTTC. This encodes CASSPVASGPGKQFF.

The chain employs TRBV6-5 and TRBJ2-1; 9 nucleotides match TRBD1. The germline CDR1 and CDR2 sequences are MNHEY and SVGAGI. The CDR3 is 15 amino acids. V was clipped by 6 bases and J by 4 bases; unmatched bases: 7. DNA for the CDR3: TGTGCCAGCAGCCCGGGGACAGGGCCGTACAATGAGCAGTTCTTC. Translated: CASSPGTGPYNEQFF.

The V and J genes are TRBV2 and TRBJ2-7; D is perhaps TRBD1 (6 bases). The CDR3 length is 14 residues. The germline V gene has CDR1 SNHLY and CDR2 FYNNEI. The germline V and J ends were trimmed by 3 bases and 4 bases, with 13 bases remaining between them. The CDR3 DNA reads TGTGCCAGCAGTGATGGGGACATAAAGTACGAGCAGTACTTC. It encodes CASSDGDIKYEQYF. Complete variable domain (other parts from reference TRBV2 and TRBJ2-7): EPEVTQTPSHQVTQMGQEVILRCVPISNHLYFYWYRQILGQKVEFLVSFYNNEISEKSEIFDDQFSVERPDGSNFTLKIRSTKLEDSAMYFCASSDGDIKYEQYFGPGTRLTVT.

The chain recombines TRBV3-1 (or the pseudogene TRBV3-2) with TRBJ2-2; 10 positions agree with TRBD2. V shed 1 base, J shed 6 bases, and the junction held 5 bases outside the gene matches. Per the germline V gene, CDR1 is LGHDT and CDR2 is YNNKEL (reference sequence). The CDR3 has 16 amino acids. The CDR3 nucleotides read TGTGCCAGCAGCCAAGTACTAGCGGGACAGGCCGGGGAGCTGTTTTTT. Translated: CASSQVLAGQAGELFF.

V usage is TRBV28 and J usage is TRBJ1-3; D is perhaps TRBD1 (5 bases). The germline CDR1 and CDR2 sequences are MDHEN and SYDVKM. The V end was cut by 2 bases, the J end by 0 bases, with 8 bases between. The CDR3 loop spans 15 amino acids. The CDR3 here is CASSLGQGSGNTIYF. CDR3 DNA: TGTGCCAGCAGTTTAGGGCAGGGCTCTGGAAACACCATATATTTT.

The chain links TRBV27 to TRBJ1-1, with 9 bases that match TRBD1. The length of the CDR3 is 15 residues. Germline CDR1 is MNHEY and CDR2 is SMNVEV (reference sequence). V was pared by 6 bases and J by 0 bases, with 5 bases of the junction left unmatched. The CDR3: CASSLTGGVNTEAFF. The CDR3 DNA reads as TGTGCCAGCAGCCTAACAGGGGGCGTGAACACTGAAGCTTTCTTT.

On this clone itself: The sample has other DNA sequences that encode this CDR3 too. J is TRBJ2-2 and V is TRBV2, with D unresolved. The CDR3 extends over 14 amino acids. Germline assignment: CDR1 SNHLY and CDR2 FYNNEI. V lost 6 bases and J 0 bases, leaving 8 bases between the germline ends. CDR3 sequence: CASRSDTNTGELFF. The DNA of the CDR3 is TGTGCCAGCAGGAGTGACACGAACACCGGGGAGCTGTTTTTT.

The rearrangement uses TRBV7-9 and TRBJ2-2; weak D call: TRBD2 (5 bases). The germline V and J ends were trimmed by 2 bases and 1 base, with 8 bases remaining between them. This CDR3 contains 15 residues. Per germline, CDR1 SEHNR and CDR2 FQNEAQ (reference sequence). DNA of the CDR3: TGTGCCAGCAGCTTAAGGCGGGTGAACACCGGGGAGCTGTTTTTT. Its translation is CASSLRRVNTGELFF.

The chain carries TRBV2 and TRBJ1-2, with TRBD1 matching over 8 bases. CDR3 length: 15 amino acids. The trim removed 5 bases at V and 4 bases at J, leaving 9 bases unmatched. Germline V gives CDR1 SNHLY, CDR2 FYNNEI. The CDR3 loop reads CASSPQGAQGYGYTF. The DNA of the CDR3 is TGTGCCAGCAGTCCCCAGGGGGCGCAGGGCTATGGCTACACCTTC.

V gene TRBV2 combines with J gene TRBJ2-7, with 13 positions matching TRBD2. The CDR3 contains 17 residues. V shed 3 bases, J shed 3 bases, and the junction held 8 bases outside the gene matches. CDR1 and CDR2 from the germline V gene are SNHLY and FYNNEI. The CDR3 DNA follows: TGTGCCAGCAGTGAGGGACTAGCGGGGACGGGAGGCTACGAGCAGTACTTC. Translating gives CASSEGLAGTGGYEQYF.

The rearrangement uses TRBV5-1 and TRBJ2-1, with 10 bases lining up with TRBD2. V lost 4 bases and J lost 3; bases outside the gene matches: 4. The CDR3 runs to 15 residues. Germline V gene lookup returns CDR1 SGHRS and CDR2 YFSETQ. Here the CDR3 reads CASSGERGGYNEQFF. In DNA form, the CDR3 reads TGCGCCAGCAGCGGAGAGCGGGGGGGCTACAATGAGCAGTTCTTC. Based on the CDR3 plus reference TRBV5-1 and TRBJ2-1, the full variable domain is KAGVTQTPRYLIKTRGQQVTLSCSPISGHRSVSWYQQTPGQGLQFLFEYFSETQRNKGNFPGRFSGRQFSNSRSEMNVSTLELGDSALYLCASSGERGGYNEQFFGPGTRLTVL.

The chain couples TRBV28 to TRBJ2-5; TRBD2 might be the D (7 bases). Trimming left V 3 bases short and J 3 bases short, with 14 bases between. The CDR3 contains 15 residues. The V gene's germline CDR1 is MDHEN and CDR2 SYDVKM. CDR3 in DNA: TGTGCCAGCAGTTTGTGGGGGGGCCAGGAAGAGACCCAGTACTTC. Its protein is CASSLWGGQEETQYF.

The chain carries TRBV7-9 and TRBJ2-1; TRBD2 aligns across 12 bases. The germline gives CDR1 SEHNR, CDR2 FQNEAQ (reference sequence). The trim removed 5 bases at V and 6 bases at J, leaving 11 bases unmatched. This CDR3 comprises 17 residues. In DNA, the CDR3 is TGTGCCAGCAGCCCCCCATCTAGCGGGGGGGCCGTCAATGAGCAGTTCTTC. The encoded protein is CASSPPSSGGAVNEQFF.

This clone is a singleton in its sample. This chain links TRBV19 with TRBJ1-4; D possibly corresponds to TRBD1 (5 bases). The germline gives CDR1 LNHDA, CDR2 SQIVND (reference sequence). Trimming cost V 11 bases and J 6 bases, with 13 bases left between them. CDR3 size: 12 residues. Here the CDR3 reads CASRGGDEKLFF. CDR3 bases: TGTGCCTCGAGGGGCGGGGATGAAAAACTGTTTTTT. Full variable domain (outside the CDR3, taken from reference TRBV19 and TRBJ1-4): DGGITQSPKYLFRKEGQNVTLSCEQNLNHDAMYWYRQDPGQGLRLIYYSQIVNDFQKGDIAEGYSVSREKKESFPLTVTSAQKNPTAFYLCASRGGDEKLFFGSGTQLSVL.

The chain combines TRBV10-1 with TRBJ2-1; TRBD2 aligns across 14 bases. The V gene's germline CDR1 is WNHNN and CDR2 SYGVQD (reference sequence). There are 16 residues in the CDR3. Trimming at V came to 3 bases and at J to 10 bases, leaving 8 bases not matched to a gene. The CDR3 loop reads CASSDSPGLAGDEQFF. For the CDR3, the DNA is TGCGCCAGCAGTGATAGTCCGGGACTAGCGGGGGACGAGCAGTTCTTC.

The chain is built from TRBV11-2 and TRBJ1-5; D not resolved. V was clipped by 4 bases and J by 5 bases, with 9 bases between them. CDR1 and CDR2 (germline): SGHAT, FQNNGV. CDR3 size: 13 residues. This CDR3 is CASSSSWDQPQHF. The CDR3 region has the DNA TGTGCCAGCAGCTCTAGCTGGGATCAGCCCCAGCATTTT.

CDR3 coding DNA: TGCGCCAGCAGCTTGCAACAGGGTAATAATTCACCCCTCCACTTT. It encodes CASSLQQGNNSPLHF. The chain recombines TRBV5-1 with TRBJ1-6, with D perhaps TRBD1 (6 bases). This CDR3 has 15 residues. Trimming pared 1 base from V and 5 bases from J, leaving 10 bases between. Germline-derived CDR1 and CDR2 are SGHRS and YFSETQ.

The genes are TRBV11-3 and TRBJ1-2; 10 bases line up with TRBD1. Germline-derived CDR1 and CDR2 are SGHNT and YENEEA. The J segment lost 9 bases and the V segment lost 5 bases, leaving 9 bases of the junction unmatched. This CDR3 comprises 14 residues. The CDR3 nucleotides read TGTGCCAGCAGCCCGTCGGGACAGGGGAAGAGCTACACCTTC. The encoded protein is CASSPSGQGKSYTF.